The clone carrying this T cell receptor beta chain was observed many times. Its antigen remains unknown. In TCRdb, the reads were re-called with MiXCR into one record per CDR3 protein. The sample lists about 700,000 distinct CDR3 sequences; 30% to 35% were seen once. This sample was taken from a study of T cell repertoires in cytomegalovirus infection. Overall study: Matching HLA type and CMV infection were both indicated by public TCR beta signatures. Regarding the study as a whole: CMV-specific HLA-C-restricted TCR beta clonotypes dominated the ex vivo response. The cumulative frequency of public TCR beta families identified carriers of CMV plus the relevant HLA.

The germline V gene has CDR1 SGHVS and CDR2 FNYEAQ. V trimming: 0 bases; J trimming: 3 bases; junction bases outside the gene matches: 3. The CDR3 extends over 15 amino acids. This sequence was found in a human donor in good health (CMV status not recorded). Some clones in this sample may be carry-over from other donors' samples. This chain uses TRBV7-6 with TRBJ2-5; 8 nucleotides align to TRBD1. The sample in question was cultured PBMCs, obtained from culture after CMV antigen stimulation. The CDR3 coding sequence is TGTGCCAGCAGCTTAGCCCTGGACAGGGAAGAGACCCAGTACTTC. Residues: CASSLALDREETQYF.